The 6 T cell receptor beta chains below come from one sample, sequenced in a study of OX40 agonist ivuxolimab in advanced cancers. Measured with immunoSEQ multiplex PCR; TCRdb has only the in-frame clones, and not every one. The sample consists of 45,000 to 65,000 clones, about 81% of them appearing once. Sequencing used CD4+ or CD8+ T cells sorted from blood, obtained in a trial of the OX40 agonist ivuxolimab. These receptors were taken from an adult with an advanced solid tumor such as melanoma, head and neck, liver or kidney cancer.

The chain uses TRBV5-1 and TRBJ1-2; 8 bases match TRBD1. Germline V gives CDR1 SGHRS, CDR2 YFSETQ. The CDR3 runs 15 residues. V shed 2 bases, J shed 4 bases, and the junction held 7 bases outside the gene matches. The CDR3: CASSLNPTGVYGYTF. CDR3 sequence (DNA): TGCGCCAGCAGCTTAAACCCGACAGGGGTCTATGGCTACACCTTC. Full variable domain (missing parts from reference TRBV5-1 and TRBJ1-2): KAGVTQTPRYLIKTRGQQVTLSCSPISGHRSVSWYQQTPGQGLQFLFEYFSETQRNKGNFPGRFSGRQFSNSRSEMNVSTLELGDSALYLCASSLNPTGVYGYTFGSGTRLTVV.

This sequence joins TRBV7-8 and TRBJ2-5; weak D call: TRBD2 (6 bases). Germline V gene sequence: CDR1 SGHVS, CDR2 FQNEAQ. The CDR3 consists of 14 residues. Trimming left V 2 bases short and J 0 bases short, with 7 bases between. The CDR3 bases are TGTGCCAGCAGCTTAAGGACTAACCAAGAGACCCAGTACTTC. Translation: CASSLRTNQETQYF.

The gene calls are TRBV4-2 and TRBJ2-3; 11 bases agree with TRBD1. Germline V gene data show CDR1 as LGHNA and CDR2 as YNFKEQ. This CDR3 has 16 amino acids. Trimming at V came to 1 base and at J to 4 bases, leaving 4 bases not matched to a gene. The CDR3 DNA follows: TGTGCCAGCAGCCAAGGGCCGGGACAGGGGGCAGATACGCAGTATTTT. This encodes CASSQGPGQGADTQYF.

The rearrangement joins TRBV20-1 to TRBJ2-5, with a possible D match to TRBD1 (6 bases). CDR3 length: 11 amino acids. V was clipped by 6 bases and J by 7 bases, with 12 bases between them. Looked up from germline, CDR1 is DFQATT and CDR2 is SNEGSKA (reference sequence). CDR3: CSADRLGTQYF. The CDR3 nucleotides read TGCAGTGCAGACAGGTTAGGGACCCAGTACTTC.

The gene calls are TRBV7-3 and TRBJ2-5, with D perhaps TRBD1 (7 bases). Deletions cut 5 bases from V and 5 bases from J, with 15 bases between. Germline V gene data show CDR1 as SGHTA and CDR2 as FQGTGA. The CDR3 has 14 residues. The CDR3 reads CASSQQTGRETQYF. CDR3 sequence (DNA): TGTGCCAGCAGCCAACAGACAGGGAGGGAGACCCAGTACTTC.

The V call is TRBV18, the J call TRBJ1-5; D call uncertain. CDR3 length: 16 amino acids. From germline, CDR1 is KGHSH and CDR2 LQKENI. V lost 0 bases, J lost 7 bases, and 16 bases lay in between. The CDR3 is CASSPPGLEGLQPQHF. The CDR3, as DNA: TGTGCCAGCTCACCACCGGGGTTAGAAGGGCTGCAGCCCCAGCATTTT.